The sequence of this T cell receptor beta chain was determined in a study of cytotoxic CD8 clonotypes in ibrutinib-treated CLL (TCRdb year 2021). Study-level background: The cohort was composed of approximately 11 relapsed/refractory and fewer than 16 treatment-naive patients; IGHV unmutated status was identified in roughly 17 patients. Samples at response were collected after a median of about 11 months of treatment, with a range of 6 to 36 months. Longitudinal samples were obtainable from about 30% of the roughly 90 participants in the trial. Cryopreserved peripheral blood mononuclear cells were obtained before treatment, at response, and at either sustained remission or disease progression. Every sample from remission and from progressive disease was obtained while the patients were still on ibrutinib. Partial responses were observed in roughly 25 patients and complete responses in 2; after a median follow-up of 68 months, remission was maintained in approximately 14 patients and progression was observed in around twelve. Samples averaged around 280,000 productive templates and tens of thousands of productive rearrangements.

As encoded in the germline V gene, CDR1 is SGDLS while CDR2 is YYNGEE. The CDR3 measures 15 amino acids from cysteine to phenylalanine. Only the CDR3 region is kept as DNA, spanning 45 bases read in frame from base 1. Trimming takes 2 bases off V and 0 bases off J; junction bases not matched to a gene: 3. Of note for this clone: There is no known antigen for this receptor. No quality values exist for individual bases; no much larger clone is one base distant.

This specimen's time point label, per the study, means: roughly 12 months on ibrutinib. For TCR beta library preparation, roughly 2 micrograms of genomic DNA were isolated from cryopreserved PBMCs. Longitudinal blood samples from CLL patients on ibrutinib monotherapy underwent high-throughput TCR beta sequencing. The patients were enrolled in a single-center, open-label phase 2 trial of ibrutinib monotherapy. The goal of deep resolution MiSeq sequencing was a depth between 1 in 1 million and 1 in 200,000 T cells, and coverage averaged 10x per clonotype. The immunoSEQ hsTCRB Kit was used to generate the TCR beta libraries. From the authors' description of their analysis: The data were analyzed with ImmunoSEQ Analyzer and ImmunoSEQ Data Assistant, and V, D and J gene assignments followed IMGT definitions. Clonality, with values ranging from 0 to 1, was calculated as one minus the normalized Shannon entropy of productive rearrangement frequencies. Public clonotype analysis was restricted to overrepresented clonotypes comprising at least 0.05% of each patient's repertoire. Approximately 14 age-matched healthy donor repertoires from immuneACCESS were used as controls for clonality. TCRdb's version of the immuneACCESS table is confined to in-frame rearrangements and falls short of the full clone set. An unresolved V gene accounts for under half of the shortfall where checked; the remainder is of unknown origin. The DNA gave D and trimming, while V, J and clone size come from that table. This sample gives 130,000 or so clones in total; 70% to 80% of them show up just once. 9.5% to 15% of the sample rests with the top ten.

What the study reported, not specific to this receptor: At baseline, clonality was higher than in age-matched healthy donors and showed a strong correlation with circulating CD8+ T-cell counts. Public clonotypes were rare and either shrank or stayed stable during treatment, and the rise in clonality at ibrutinib response reflected expansion of private clonotypes. Sampling times were not matched between patients in sustained remission and patients whose disease was progressing, and lymph node repertoires were not examined. At ibrutinib response clonality went up, during sustained remission it held steady, and at progression it dropped back toward baseline.

The sequence came from a human donor with chronic lymphocytic leukemia. The specimen comprised PBMCs, sampled after 12 months of ibrutinib treatment. The sequence links TRBV9 to TRBJ2-3; 7 central bases correspond to TRBD2. Read as DNA, the sequence is TGTGCCAGCAGCGTTAGCGGGTCTAGCACAGATACGCAGTATTTT. This codes for CASSVSGSSTDTQYF.